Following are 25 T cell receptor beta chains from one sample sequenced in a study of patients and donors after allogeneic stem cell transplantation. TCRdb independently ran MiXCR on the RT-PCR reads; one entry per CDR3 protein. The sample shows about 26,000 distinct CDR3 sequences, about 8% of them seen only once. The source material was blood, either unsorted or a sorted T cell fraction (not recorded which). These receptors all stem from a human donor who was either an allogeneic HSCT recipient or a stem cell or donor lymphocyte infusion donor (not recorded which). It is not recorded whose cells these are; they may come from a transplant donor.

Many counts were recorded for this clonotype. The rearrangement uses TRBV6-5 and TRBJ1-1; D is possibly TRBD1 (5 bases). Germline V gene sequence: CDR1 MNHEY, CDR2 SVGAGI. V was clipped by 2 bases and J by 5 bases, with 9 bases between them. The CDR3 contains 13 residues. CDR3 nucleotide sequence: TGTGCCAGCAGTTACGAAAGGGGTACTGAAGCTTTCTTT. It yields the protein CASSYERGTEAFF.

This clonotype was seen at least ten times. Here the CDR3 reads CASSLYRGGNQPQHF. The CDR3 DNA reads TGTGCCAGCAGTTTATACAGGGGAGGCAATCAGCCCCAGCATTTT. The chain recombines TRBV27 with TRBJ1-5; 7 bases fit TRBD1. J was trimmed by 2 bases and V by 1 base; bases with no gene match: 2. CDR1 and CDR2 (germline): MNHEY, SMNVEV (reference sequence). The CDR3 spans 15 residues.

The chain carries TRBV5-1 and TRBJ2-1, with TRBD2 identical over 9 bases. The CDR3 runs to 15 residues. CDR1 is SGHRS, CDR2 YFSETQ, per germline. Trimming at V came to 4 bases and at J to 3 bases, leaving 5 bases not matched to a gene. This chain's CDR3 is CASSLAGRDYNEQFF. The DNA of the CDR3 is TGCGCCAGCAGCCTAGCGGGACGGGACTACAATGAGCAGTTCTTC.

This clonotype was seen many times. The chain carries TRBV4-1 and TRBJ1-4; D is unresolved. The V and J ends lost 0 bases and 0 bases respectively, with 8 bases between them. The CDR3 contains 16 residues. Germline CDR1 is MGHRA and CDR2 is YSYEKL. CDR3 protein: CASSQDLWATNEKLFF. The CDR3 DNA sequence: TGCGCCAGCAGCCAAGACTTATGGGCAACTAATGAAAAACTGTTTTTT.

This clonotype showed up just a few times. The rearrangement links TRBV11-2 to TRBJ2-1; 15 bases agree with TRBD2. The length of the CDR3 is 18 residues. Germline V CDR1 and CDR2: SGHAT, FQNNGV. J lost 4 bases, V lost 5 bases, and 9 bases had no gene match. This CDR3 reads CASSPRTSGRAGYNEQFF. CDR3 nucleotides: TGTGCCAGCAGCCCTAGGACTAGCGGGAGGGCCGGGTACAATGAGCAGTTCTTC.

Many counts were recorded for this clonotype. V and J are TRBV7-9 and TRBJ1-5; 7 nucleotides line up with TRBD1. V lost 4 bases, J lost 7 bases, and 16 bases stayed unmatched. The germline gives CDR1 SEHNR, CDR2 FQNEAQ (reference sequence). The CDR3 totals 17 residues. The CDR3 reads CASSSPNIGTEIQPQHF. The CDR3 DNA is TGTGCCAGCAGCTCTCCCAACATCGGGACAGAGATACAGCCCCAGCATTTT.

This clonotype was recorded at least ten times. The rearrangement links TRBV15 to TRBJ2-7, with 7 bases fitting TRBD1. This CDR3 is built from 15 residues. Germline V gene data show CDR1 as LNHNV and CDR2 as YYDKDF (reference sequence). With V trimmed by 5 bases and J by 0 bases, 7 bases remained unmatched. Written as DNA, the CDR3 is TGTGCCACCAGCTTTGCAGGGGGTAACTCCTACGAGCAGTACTTC. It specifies CATSFAGGNSYEQYF.

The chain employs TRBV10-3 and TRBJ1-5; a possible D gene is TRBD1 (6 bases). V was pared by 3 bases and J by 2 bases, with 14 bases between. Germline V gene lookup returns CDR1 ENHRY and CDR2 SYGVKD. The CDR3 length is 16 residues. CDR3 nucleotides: TGTGCCATCAGTGACGGGGGACATGTGGGCAATCAGCCCCAGCATTTT. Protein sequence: CAISDGGHVGNQPQHF.

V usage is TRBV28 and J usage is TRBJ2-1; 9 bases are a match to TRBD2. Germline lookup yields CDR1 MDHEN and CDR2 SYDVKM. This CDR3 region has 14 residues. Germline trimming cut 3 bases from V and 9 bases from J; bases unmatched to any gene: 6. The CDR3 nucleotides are TGTGCCAGCAGTTTGGGCGGGAGGGAGAGTGAGCAGTTCTTC. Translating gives CASSLGGRESEQFF. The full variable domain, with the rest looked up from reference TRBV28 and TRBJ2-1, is DVKVTQSSRYLVKRTGEKVFLECVQDMDHENMFWYRQDPGLGLRLIYFSYDVKMKEKGDIPEGYSVSREKKERFSLILESASTNQTSMYLCASSLGGRESEQFFGPGTRLTVL.

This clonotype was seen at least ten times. The CDR3 nucleotides are TGTGCCAGCAGTTCCTCGACCGGGACAGGGAGCGGCTACACCTTC. Encoded protein: CASSSSTGTGSGYTF. The chain couples TRBV6-5 to TRBJ1-2; 9 positions match TRBD1. Germline V gene data show CDR1 as MNHEY and CDR2 as SVGAGI. The CDR3 runs to 15 residues. V trimming: 4 bases; J trimming: 8 bases; junction bases outside the gene matches: 11.

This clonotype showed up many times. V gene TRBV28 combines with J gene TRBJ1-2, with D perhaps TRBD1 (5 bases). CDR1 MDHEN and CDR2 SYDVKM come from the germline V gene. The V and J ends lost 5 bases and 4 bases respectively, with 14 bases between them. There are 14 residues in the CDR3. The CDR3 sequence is CASSPLDGGYGYTF. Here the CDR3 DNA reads TGTGCCAGCAGTCCTCTGGACGGGGGCTATGGCTACACCTTC.

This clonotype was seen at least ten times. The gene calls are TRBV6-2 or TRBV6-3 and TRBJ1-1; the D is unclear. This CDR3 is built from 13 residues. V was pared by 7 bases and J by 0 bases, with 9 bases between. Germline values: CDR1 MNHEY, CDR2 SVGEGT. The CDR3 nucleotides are TGTGCCAGCACCACCGACATGAACACTGAAGCTTTCTTT. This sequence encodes CASTTDMNTEAFF.

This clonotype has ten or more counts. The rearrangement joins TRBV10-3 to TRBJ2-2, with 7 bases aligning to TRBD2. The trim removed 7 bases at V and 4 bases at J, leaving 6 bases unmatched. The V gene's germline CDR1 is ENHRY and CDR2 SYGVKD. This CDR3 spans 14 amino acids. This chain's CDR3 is CAIKESGVTGELFF. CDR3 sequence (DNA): TGTGCCATCAAGGAAAGCGGGGTCACCGGGGAGCTGTTTTTT.

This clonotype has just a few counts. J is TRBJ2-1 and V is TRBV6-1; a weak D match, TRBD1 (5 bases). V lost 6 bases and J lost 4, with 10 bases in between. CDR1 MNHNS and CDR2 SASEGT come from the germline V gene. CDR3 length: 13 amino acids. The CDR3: CASSPRVYNEQFF. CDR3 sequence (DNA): TGTGCCAGCAGCCCCAGGGTTTACAATGAGCAGTTCTTC.

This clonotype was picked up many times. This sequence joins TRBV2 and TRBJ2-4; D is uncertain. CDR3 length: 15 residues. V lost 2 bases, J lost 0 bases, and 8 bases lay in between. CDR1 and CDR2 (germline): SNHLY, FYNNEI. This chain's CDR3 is CASSEIVVAKNIQYF. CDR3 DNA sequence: TGTGCCAGCAGTGAAATTGTGGTAGCCAAAAACATTCAGTACTTC.

The CDR3 DNA sequence: TGTGCCAGCAGTGGGCATGACAGCGCCCAGCATTTT. It codes for CASSGHDSAQHF. This sequence joins TRBV6-6 and TRBJ1-5; D perhaps matches TRBD1 (5 bases). Germline lookup yields CDR1 MNHNY and CDR2 SVGAGI (reference sequence). V shed 5 bases and J shed 11 bases, with 13 bases lying between them. CDR3 length: 12 amino acids.

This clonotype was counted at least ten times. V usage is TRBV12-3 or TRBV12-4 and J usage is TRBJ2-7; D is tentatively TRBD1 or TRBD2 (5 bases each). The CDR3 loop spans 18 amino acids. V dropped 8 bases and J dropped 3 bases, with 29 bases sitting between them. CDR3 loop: CASPFLKDGTREIYEQYF. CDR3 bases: TGTGCCAGCCCCTTTCTCAAGGACGGGACCAGGGAGATCTACGAGCAGTACTTC.

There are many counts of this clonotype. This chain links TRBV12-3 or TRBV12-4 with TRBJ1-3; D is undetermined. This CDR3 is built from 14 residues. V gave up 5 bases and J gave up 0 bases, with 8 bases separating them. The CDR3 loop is CASSALGSGNTIYF. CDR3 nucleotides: TGTGCCAGCAGTGCGTTGGGCTCTGGAAACACCATATATTTT.

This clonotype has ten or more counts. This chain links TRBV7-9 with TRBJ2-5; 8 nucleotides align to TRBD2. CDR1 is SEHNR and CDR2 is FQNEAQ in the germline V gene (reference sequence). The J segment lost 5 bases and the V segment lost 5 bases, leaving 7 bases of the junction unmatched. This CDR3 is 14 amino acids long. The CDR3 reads CASSEAGGAETQYF. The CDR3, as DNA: TGTGCCAGCAGCGAGGCGGGGGGCGCGGAGACCCAGTACTTC.

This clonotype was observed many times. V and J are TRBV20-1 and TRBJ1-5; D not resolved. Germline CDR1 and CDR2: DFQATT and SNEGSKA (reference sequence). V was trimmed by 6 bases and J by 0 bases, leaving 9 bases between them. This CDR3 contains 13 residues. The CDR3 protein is CSASQDSNQPQHF. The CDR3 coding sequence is TGCAGTGCAAGTCAGGATAGCAATCAGCCCCAGCATTTT.

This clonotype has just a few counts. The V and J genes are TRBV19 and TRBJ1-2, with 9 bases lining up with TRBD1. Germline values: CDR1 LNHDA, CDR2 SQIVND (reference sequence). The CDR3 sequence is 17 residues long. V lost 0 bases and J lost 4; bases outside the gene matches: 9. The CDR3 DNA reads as TGTGCCAGTAGTATAGACGGACAGGGGTTCTCTTTCTATGGCTACACCTTC. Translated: CASSIDGQGFSFYGYTF.

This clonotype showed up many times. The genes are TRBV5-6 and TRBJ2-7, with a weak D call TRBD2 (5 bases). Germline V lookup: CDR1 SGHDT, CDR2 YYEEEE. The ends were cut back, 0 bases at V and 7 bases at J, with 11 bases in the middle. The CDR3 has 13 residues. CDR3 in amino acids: CASSLDPSGEQYF. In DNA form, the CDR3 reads TGTGCCAGCAGCTTGGACCCTTCGGGAGAGCAGTACTTC. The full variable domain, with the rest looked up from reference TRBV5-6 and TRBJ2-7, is DAGVTQSPTHLIKTRGQQVTLRCSPKSGHDTVSWYQQALGQGPQFIFQYYEEEERQRGNFPDRFSGHQFPNYSSELNVNALLLGDSALYLCASSLDPSGEQYFGPGTRLTVT.

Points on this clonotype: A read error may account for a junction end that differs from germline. The CDR3 protein is CASSPGVPGTDTQYF. The CDR3 bases are TGTGCCAGCTCACCAGGCGTACCGGGCACTGATACGCAGTATTTT. V gene TRBV18 combines with J gene TRBJ2-3; D not certain. The CDR3 consists of 15 residues. Germline lookup yields CDR1 KGHSH and CDR2 LQKENI.

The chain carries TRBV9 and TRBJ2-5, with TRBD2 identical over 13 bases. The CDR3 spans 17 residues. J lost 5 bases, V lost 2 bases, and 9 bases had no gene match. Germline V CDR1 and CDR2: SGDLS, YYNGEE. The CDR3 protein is CASSVSLAGGMGETQYF. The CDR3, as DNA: TGTGCCAGCAGCGTGTCACTAGCGGGGGGGATGGGGGAGACCCAGTACTTC.

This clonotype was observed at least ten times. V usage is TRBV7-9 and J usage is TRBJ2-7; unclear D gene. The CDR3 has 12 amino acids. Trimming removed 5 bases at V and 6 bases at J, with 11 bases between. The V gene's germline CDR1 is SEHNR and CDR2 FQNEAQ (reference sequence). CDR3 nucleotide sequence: TGTGCCAGCAGCCAGTATCTAGGCGAGCAGTACTTC. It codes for CASSQYLGEQYF.